Listed below are T cell receptor beta chains from one sample, sequenced in a study of T cell changes during pregnancy in multiple sclerosis. Only in-frame clones appear in the TCRdb table, and some are missing; sequencing was by immunoSEQ multiplex PCR. The data hold approximately 84,000 clones, with 94% observed a single time. The specimen comprised peripheral blood, sampled in the second trimester of pregnancy. Receptor source: a female donor in good health, enrolled as a control in a pregnancy study. CDR3s include the opening cysteine and the closing phenylalanine or tryptophan. A D gene is named only where the DNA matches it firmly. The size entry is marked missing in some rows and otherwise reads once, few, many or a size class.

v_gene	d_gene	j_gene	abundance	CDR3nt	CDR3aa
TRBV5-4	-	TRBJ1-2	once	TGTGCCAGCAGCCCCGACAGGATAAGCTACACCTTC	CASSPDRISYTF
TRBV6-6	TRBD1	TRBJ1-1	-	TGTGCCAGCAGACCCGGGACAGGGAACACTGAAGCTTTCTTT	CASRPGTGNTEAFF
TRBV10-3	TRBD2	TRBJ2-7	-	TGTGCCATCAGTGAGTCCGGGACTAGCGGGAGGGTAAGTGCCTACGAGCAGTACTTC	CAISESGTSGRVSAYEQYF
TRBV5-1	TRBD1	TRBJ1-3	once	TGCGCCAGCAGCTTGGCCCGGCAGGGGGTAGGAAACACCATATATTTT	CASSLARQGVGNTIYF
TRBV28	-	TRBJ2-5	-	TGTGCCAGCAGTACACTAGGGGGGAGGGATGAGACCCAGTACTTC	CASSTLGGRDETQYF
TRBV25-1	-	TRBJ1-1	-	TGTGCCAGCAGTGACCCAGACAGAACAGGGAACACTGAAGCTTTCTTT	CASSDPDRTGNTEAFF
TRBV27	TRBD1	TRBJ2-7	-	TGTGCCTCCCGTCCCGGGACAGGGGGCAACGAGCAGTACTTC	CASRPGTGGNEQYF
TRBV29-1	-	TRBJ2-7	-	TGCAGCGTTGGGGGAGACTACGAGCAGTACTTC	CSVGGDYEQYF
TRBV28	-	TRBJ2-7	-	TGTGCCAGCAGTTTGGGACATTCCTACGAGCAGTACTTC	CASSLGHSYEQYF
TRBV27	-	TRBJ2-2	-	TGTGCCAGCAGCCGGGGGTACACCGGGGAGCTGTTTTTT	CASSRGYTGELFF
TRBV5-6	-	TRBJ1-5	-	TGTGCCAGCAGCTTGTCGAGAGCAAGCGGCAATCAGCCCCAGCATTTT	CASSLSRASGNQPQHF
TRBV5-1	-	TRBJ2-3	-	TGCGCCAGCAGCCTTACAGGGTCCACAGATACGCAGTATTTT	CASSLTGSTDTQYF
TRBV5-5	TRBD2	TRBJ2-7	-	TGTGCCAGCAGCCCATCACCCTCACTAGCGGTGTACGAGCAGTACTTC	CASSPSPSLAVYEQYF
TRBV19	-	TRBJ2-7	-	TGTGCCAGTAGTATCAGGGTATTAGACTACGAGCAGTACTTC	CASSIRVLDYEQYF
TRBV4-3	TRBD1	TRBJ2-7	-	TGCGCCAGCAGCCTCCTGGTGGGACAGGGGGCTTACGAGCAGTACTTC	CASSLLVGQGAYEQYF
TRBV28	TRBD1	TRBJ2-1	-	TGTGCCAGCAGTCTCGGACAGGGCGGGCAGTTCTTC	CASSLGQGGQFF